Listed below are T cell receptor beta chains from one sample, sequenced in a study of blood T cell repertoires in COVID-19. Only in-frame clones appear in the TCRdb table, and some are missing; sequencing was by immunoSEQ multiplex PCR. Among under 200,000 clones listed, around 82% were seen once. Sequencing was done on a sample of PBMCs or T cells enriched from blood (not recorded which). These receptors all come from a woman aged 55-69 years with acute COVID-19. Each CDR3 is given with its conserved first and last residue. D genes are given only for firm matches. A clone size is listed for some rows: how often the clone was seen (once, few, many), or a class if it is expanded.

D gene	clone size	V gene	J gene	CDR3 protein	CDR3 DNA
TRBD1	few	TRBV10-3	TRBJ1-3	CAIRPTGGSGNTIYF	TGTGCCATCAGACCTACAGGGGGGTCTGGAAACACCATATATTTT
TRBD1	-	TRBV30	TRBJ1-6	CAWSGEPRQGEPLHF	TGTGCCTGGAGTGGAGAACCTCGACAGGGAGAACCCCTCCACTTT
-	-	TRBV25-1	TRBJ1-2	CASSGLGGADGYTF	TGTGCCAGCAGTGGCCTCGGGGGGGCAGATGGCTACACCTTC
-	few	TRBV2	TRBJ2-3	CASSPGGFDTQYF	TGTGCCAGCAGCCCTGGGGGGTTTGATACGCAGTATTTT
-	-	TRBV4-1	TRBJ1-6	CASSQDLQALSYNSPLHF	TGCGCCAGCAGCCAAGATTTGCAGGCTCTCTCCTATAATTCACCCCTCCACTTT
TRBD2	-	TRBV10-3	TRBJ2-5	CAILAGQETQYF	TGTGCCATCCTAGCGGGTCAAGAGACCCAGTACTTC
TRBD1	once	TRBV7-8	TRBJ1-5	CASSARRQGHQPQHF	TGTGCCAGCAGCGCAAGACGACAGGGACACCAGCCCCAGCATTTT
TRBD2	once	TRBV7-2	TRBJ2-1	CASSLDGGGAYNEQFF	TGTGCCAGCAGCTTAGATGGCGGGGGGGCCTACAATGAGCAGTTCTTC
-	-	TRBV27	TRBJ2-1	CASSLTWGEHEQFF	TGTGCCAGCAGTTTGACTTGGGGGGAACATGAGCAGTTCTTC
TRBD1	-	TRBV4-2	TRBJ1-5	CASSQVDRDNQPQHF	TGTGCCAGCAGCCAAGTGGACAGGGACAATCAGCCCCAGCATTTT
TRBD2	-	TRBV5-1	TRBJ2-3	CASSLGTSGPPSTDTQYF	TGCGCCAGCAGCTTGGGGACTAGCGGTCCACCTAGCACAGATACGCAGTATTTT
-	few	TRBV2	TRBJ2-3	CAKRTASTDTQYF	TGTGCCAAAAGGACAGCTAGCACAGATACGCAGTATTTT
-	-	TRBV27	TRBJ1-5	CASRTGTNQPQHF	TGTGCCAGCAGGACAGGTACTAATCAGCCCCAGCATTTT
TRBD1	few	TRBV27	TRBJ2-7	CASSPTDRGLREQYF	TGTGCCAGCAGTCCAACGGACAGGGGGCTAAGAGAGCAGTACTTC
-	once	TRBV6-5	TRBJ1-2	CASSIIGIAF	TGTGCCAGCAGCATTATCGGTATAGCATTC
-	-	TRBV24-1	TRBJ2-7	CATSGTPSYEQYF	TGTGCCACCTCCGGGACACCATCCTACGAGCAGTACTTC
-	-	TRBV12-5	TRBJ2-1	CASGLVTSPNNEQFF	TGTGCTAGTGGTTTGGTCACTAGCCCCAACAATGAGCAGTTCTTC
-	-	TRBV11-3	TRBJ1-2	CASSSQGEQGYTF	TGTGCCAGCAGCTCGCAGGGCGAGCAGGGCTACACCTTC
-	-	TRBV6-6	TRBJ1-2	CANSRGTSYGYTF	TGTGCCAACTCTCGAGGTACATCCTATGGCTACACCTTC
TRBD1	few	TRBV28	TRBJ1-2	CASRGAGQGASGYTF	TGTGCCAGCAGGGGCGCAGGACAGGGGGCAAGTGGCTACACCTTC
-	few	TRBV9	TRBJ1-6	CASSASQGRKSPLHF	TGTGCCAGCAGCGCCTCGCAGGGAAGGAAATCACCCCTCCACTTT
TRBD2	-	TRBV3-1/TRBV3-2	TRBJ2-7	CASSQTSGNQQYF	TGTGCCAGCAGCCAGACTAGCGGCAACCAGCAGTACTTC
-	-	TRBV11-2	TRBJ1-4	CASSFRPGNNEKLFF	TGTGCCAGCAGCTTTCGACCGGGGAATAATGAAAAACTGTTTTTT
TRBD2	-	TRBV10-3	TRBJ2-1	CAIGREGRYNEQFF	TGTGCCATCGGGCGGGAGGGCCGGTACAATGAGCAGTTCTTC
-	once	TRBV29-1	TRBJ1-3	CSVVTGSGNTIYF	TGCAGCGTTGTAACAGGGAGTGGAAACACCATATATTTT
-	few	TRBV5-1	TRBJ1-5	CASSLEGVSNQPQHF	TGCGCCAGCAGCTTGGAGGGGGTTAGCAATCAGCCCCAGCATTTT
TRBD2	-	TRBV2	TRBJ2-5	CANLGGSQETQYF	TGTGCCAATCTGGGAGGGTCCCAAGAGACCCAGTACTTC
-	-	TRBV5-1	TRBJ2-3	CASSLALGTDTQYF	TGCGCCAGCAGCTTGGCCTTAGGCACAGATACGCAGTATTTT
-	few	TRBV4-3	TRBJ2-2	CASSQDLGTTWTNTGELFF	TGCGCCAGCAGCCAAGATCTCGGGACAACTTGGACGAACACCGGGGAGCTGTTTTTT
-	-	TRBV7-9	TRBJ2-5	CASSLLVSEETQYF	TGTGCCAGCAGCTTATTGGTCAGCGAAGAGACCCAGTACTTC
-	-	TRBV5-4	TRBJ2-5	CASSPGGTQETQYF	TGTGCCAGCAGCCCCGGGGGGACACAAGAGACCCAGTACTTC
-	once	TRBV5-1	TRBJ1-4	CASSLATDINEKLFF	TGCGCCAGCAGCTTGGCCACGGACATCAATGAAAAACTGTTTTTT
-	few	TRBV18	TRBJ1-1	CASSPADRGMTEAFF	TGTGCCAGCTCACCTGCCGACAGAGGAATGACTGAAGCTTTCTTT
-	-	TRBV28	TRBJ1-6	CASSPTGKGPNSPLHF	TGTGCCAGCAGCCCTACAGGGAAGGGGCCCAATTCACCCCTCCACTTT
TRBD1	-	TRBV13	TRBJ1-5	CASSLRRDSLNQPQHF	TGTGCCAGCAGCTTAAGGCGGGACAGCTTAAATCAGCCCCAGCATTTT
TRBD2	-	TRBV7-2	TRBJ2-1	CASSLGVLASGRNEQFF	TGTGCCAGCAGCTTAGGTGTGTTGGCTAGCGGGAGGAATGAGCAGTTCTTC
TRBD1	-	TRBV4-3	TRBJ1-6	CASSRSWDRDNSPLHF	TGCGCCAGCAGCCGCTCTTGGGACAGAGATAATTCACCCCTCCACTTT
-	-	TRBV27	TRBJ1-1	CASSALQGNTEAFF	TGTGCCAGCAGTGCACTACAAGGGAACACTGAAGCTTTCTTT
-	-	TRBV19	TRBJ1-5	CASSSGFGGRLGNQPQHF	TGTGCCAGTAGTTCGGGATTCGGGGGGAGATTGGGCAATCAGCCCCAGCATTTT
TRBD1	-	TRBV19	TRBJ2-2	CASSIGTGGTGELFF	TGTGCCAGTAGTATTGGCACAGGGGGCACCGGGGAGCTGTTTTTT